Below, 16 T cell receptor beta chains from the same sample are listed, as sequenced in a study of blood T cell repertoires in COVID-19. Libraries were prepared by immunoSEQ multiplex PCR; TCRdb keeps only in-frame clonotypes and omits some of them. The sample lists about 370,000 clones; more than 80% were seen once. What was sequenced was peripheral blood. These receptor sequences come from a woman in her thirties with COVID-19, enrolled during active disease.

The J gene is TRBJ2-3, the V gene TRBV19, with D possibly TRBD2 on 5 matching bases. This CDR3 spans 16 amino acids. Trimming pared 4 bases from V and 7 bases from J, leaving 21 bases between. Per the germline V gene, CDR1 is LNHDA and CDR2 is SQIVND (reference sequence). This CDR3 reads CASSTPLAGGSNTQYF. CDR3 sequence (DNA): TGTGCCAGTAGTACCCCGCTGGCGGGTGGGTCAAATACGCAGTATTTT. The full variable domain, completed using reference TRBV19 and TRBJ2-3, is DGGITQSPKYLFRKEGQNVTLSCEQNLNHDAMYWYRQDPGQGLRLIYYSQIVNDFQKGDIAEGYSVSREKKESFPLTVTSAQKNPTAFYLCASSTPLAGGSNTQYFGPGTRLTVL.

This chain joins TRBV3-1 (or the pseudogene TRBV3-2) and TRBJ2-5, with 9 bases fitting TRBD2. Germline V gene lookup returns CDR1 LGHDT and CDR2 YNNKEL (reference sequence). J gave up 5 bases and V 4 bases, and 8 bases lay outside the gene matches. The CDR3 consists of 15 residues. CDR3 nucleotide sequence: TGTGCCAGCAGCCCAGAAGGGACTAGCTGGGAGACCCAGTACTTC. Its protein is CASSPEGTSWETQYF.

This chain connects TRBV4-3 to TRBJ2-1; D may be TRBD1 (6 bases). Per the germline V gene, CDR1 is LGHNA and CDR2 is YSLEER. The V end was cut by 0 bases, the J end by 0 bases, with 9 bases between. The CDR3 runs to 16 residues. The CDR3 is CASSQEVGGSYNEQFF. DNA of the CDR3: TGCGCCAGCAGCCAAGAAGTAGGGGGCTCCTACAATGAGCAGTTCTTC.

The chain uses TRBV2 and TRBJ2-3, with 7 nucleotides matching TRBD1. CDR1 and CDR2 from the germline V gene are SNHLY and FYNNEI. After removal of 8 bases from V and 2 bases from J, the junction contained 7 bases not matched to a gene. This CDR3 spans 14 amino acids. CDR3 nucleotide sequence: TGTGCCAGCCTCCGGGACAGCGTCACAGATACGCAGTATTTT. Translated: CASLRDSVTDTQYF.

The chain combines TRBV27 with TRBJ2-3; D may be TRBD2 (6 bases). The germline gives CDR1 MNHEY, CDR2 SMNVEV (reference sequence). The V end lost 5 bases, the J end lost 0 bases, and 12 bases lay between the germline ends. The CDR3 has 15 amino acids. DNA for the CDR3: TGTGCCAGCAGTCCCCTTGCGGGGAGCACAGATACGCAGTATTTT. This encodes CASSPLAGSTDTQYF.

This clone was seen repeatedly, ten times or more. As DNA, the CDR3 is TGTGCCAGCAGTTCCAGAATAGAGCAGTTCTTC. Translation: CASSSRIEQFF. This rearrangement joins TRBV6-2 or TRBV6-3 to TRBJ2-1; D is unresolved. The germline V and J ends were trimmed by 4 bases and 10 bases, with 8 bases remaining between them. The length of the CDR3 is 11 residues. Per germline, CDR1 MNHEY and CDR2 SVGEGT.

The rearrangement joins TRBV9 to TRBJ2-7; 7 nucleotides agree with TRBD1. V trimming: 7 bases; J trimming: 0 bases; junction bases outside the gene matches: 10. There are 15 residues in the CDR3. The V gene's germline CDR1 is SGDLS and CDR2 YYNGEE. Here the CDR3 DNA reads TGTGCCAGCTCCCCTAGGGGGCCCAGCTCCTACGAGCAGTACTTC. This encodes CASSPRGPSSYEQYF.

This rearrangement joins TRBV9 to TRBJ1-3, with D maybe TRBD1 (5 bases). The CDR3 totals 16 residues. CDR1 is SGDLS and CDR2 is YYNGEE in the germline V gene. V was clipped by 0 bases and J by 0 bases, with 10 bases between them. The DNA of the CDR3 is TGTGCCAGCAGCGTAGGGGGCCGTAGCTCTGGAAACACCATATATTTT. This gives the protein CASSVGGRSSGNTIYF.

The chain has TRBV19 and TRBJ2-1; 9 positions agree with TRBD1. The trim removed 3 bases at V and 6 bases at J, leaving 9 bases unmatched. Germline CDR1 reads LNHDA; CDR2 reads SQIVND (reference sequence). The CDR3 consists of 16 residues. CDR3 in DNA: TGTGCCAGTAGTATCAAAGGGGGACAGGGACTCAATGAGCAGTTCTTC. Translated: CASSIKGGQGLNEQFF. Supplemented by reference TRBV19 and TRBJ2-1, the full variable domain reads DGGITQSPKYLFRKEGQNVTLSCEQNLNHDAMYWYRQDPGQGLRLIYYSQIVNDFQKGDIAEGYSVSREKKESFPLTVTSAQKNPTAFYLCASSIKGGQGLNEQFFGPGTRLTVL.

This clone was counted only a few times. The chain uses TRBV7-2 and TRBJ1-2, with 10 bases that match TRBD1. Germline V gives CDR1 SGHTA, CDR2 FQGNSA. V lost 5 bases and J lost 1; bases outside the gene matches: 1. The CDR3 loop spans 14 amino acids. In nucleotides, the CDR3 is TGTGCCAGCAGCGGGACAGGGGATAACTATGGCTACACCTTC. Translated: CASSGTGDNYGYTF.

The rearrangement joins TRBV9 to TRBJ2-3, with a tentative D call TRBD2 (6 bases). Germline CDR1 reads SGDLS; CDR2 reads YYNGEE. This CDR3 comprises 15 residues. V lost 2 bases, J lost 5 bases, and 15 bases lay in between. CDR3 coding DNA: TGTGCCAGCAGCGTCGGTAGCGGTACACAAGATACGCAGTATTTT. Protein sequence: CASSVGSGTQDTQYF.

The chain employs TRBV28 and TRBJ1-2, with 7 bases identical to TRBD1. Trimming removed 6 bases from V and 2 bases from J; junction bases left unmatched: 3. The CDR3 covers 13 residues. The V gene's germline CDR1 is MDHEN and CDR2 SYDVKM. The CDR3 sequence is CASRPGGNYGYTF. The DNA of the CDR3 is TGTGCCAGCAGGCCAGGGGGGAACTATGGCTACACCTTC.

V gene TRBV6-6 combines with J gene TRBJ2-1, with 7 bases that match TRBD2. There are 15 residues in the CDR3. Germline CDR1 MNHNY, CDR2 SVGAGI (reference sequence). V shed 7 bases and J 6 bases; nucleotides not matched to a gene: 12. Written as DNA, the CDR3 is TGTGCCAGCACCTCACGGGGGGACCCCGGCAATGAGCAGTTCTTC. This encodes CASTSRGDPGNEQFF.

The chain links TRBV5-1 to TRBJ2-3, with TRBD1 as a possible D gene (6 bases). V lost 2 bases and J 0 bases, leaving 13 bases between the germline ends. The CDR3 is 16 residues long. Germline V gives CDR1 SGHRS, CDR2 YFSETQ. As DNA, the CDR3 is TGCGCCAGCAGCTTAGGACAGAGTATAAGCACAGATACGCAGTATTTT. It specifies CASSLGQSISTDTQYF.

This clone was recorded only once. Written as DNA, the CDR3 is TGTGCCAGCAGTCCCGTAGGGAGGGACAGGGGGCGTCTCGAGACCCAGTACTTC. Its translation: CASSPVGRDRGRLETQYF. The genes are TRBV27 and TRBJ2-5; 12 nucleotides match TRBD1. V was clipped by 5 bases and J by 5 bases; unmatched bases: 15. Germline CDR1 is MNHEY and CDR2 is SMNVEV (reference sequence). There are 18 residues in the CDR3.

The rearrangement uses TRBV3-1 (or the pseudogene TRBV3-2) and TRBJ1-5; TRBD1 might be the D (5 bases). The CDR3 totals 13 residues. V lost 6 bases, J lost 1 base, and 7 bases lay in between. CDR1 is LGHDT, CDR2 YNNKEL, per germline (reference sequence). In DNA form, the CDR3 reads TGTGCCAGCAGTAAGGGGAGCAATCAGCCCCAGCATTTT. Translating gives CASSKGSNQPQHF.